This T cell receptor (beta chain) appears in the sequencing data of a study of T-cell reconstitution after alpha-beta-depleted transplantation in children. The CDR3 has 16 amino acids. Germline CDR1 is DFQATT and CDR2 is SNEGSKA (reference sequence). V was clipped by 6 bases and J by 0 bases, with 18 bases between them. Study conclusions and caveats: Several hundred expanded graft clones reportedly gave rise to the alpha-beta T cells present about two months after transplant. A year had passed since transplant, and T-cell counts and diversity by then came mostly from newly produced T cells. Some patients showed high day-60 TCRbeta diversity, which derived from surviving recipient T cells and thymic progenitors.

For TCRbeta, the library was prepared with unique molecular identifiers. TCRdb recomputed calls from the PCR reads with MiXCR, one row per CDR3 protein. This sample has hundreds of thousands of distinct CDR3 sequences, with about 16% found just once. This clonotype was observed a few times. No antigen is known for it. The V gene is TRBV20-1, the J gene TRBJ2-1; possible D gene TRBD2, 7 bases. This clonotype was obtained from a male patient between 2 and 10 years old who had a stem cell transplant for acute lymphoblastic leukemia, so the T cells may come from the graft donor. The specimen was PBMCs, mostly from graft donor cells, collected 360 days after TCRalphabeta/CD19-depleted stem cell transplant. CDR3 region: CSASGGAGSSYNEQFF. CDR3 coding DNA: TGCAGTGCCTCGGGGGGCGCGGGTAGCTCCTACAATGAGCAGTTCTTC.